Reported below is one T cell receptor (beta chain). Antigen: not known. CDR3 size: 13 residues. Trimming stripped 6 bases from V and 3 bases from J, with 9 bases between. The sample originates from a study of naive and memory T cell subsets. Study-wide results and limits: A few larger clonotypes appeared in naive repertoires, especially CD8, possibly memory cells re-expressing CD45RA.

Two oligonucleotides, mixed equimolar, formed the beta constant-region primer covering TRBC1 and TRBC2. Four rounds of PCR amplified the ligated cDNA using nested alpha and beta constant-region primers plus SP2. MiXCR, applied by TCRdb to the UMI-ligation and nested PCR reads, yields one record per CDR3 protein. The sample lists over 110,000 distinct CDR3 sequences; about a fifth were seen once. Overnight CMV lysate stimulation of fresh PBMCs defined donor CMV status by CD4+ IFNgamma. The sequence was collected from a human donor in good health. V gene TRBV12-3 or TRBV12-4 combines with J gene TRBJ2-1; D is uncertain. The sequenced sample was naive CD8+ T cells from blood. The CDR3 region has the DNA TGTGCCAGCAGGGAGATCGGCTACAATGAGCAGTTCTTC. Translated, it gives CASREIGYNEQFF.